This TCR beta chain was sequenced for a study of T cell repertoires in ileal Crohn's disease. About this clone itself: The antigen remains undetermined.

Study results and limitations: Clonal expansions were more frequent in active smokers than non-smokers at surgery.

The CDR3 is made up of 15 amino acids. CDR1 and CDR2 (germline): SGHKS, YYEKEE (reference sequence). Trimming left V 0 bases short and J 5 bases short, with 14 bases between. Sequencing was performed with immunoSEQ multiplex PCR; in TCRdb, only in-frame clones are kept and a portion is missing. Of about 13,000 clones in the sample, 70% to 90% were seen once. Time point noted: neoterminal ileum biopsy at postoperative endoscopy, about 6 months after surgery. The TCR originated in an adult with Crohn's disease. V is TRBV5-5 and J is TRBJ1-2, with D possibly TRBD1 on 6 matching bases. Sequenced sample: ileal tissue. Here the CDR3 reads CASSLVQGAGYGYTF. The CDR3 DNA sequence: TGTGCCAGCAGCTTGGTACAGGGAGCTGGGTATGGCTACACCTTC.